The clone carrying this TCR beta chain has at least ten counts. As yet, its antigen is unknown. These data originate in a study of T-cell reconstitution after alpha-beta-depleted transplantation in children. Overall study findings and caveats: After one year, T-cell counts and TCRbeta diversity mostly came from new T cells.

Unique molecular identifiers featured in how the TCRbeta library was prepared. TCRdb fed the PCR reads into MiXCR, producing one record per CDR3 protein. Of over 120,000 distinct CDR3 sequences in the sample, 8.8% were seen once. The CDR3 consists of 14 residues. In germline, CDR1 is SGHRS, CDR2 YFSETQ. The V end lost 0 bases, the J end lost 4 bases, and 10 bases lay between the germline ends. Sequenced material: PBMCs, mostly from graft donor cells, taken 180 days after TCRalphabeta/CD19-depleted stem cell transplant. The chain employs TRBV5-1 and TRBJ1-2; D remains ambiguous. The sequence came from a female patient aged 2-15 years who had a stem cell transplant for congenital amegakaryocytic thrombocytopenia, so the T cells may come from the graft donor. Written as DNA, the CDR3 is TGCGCCAGCAGCTTGGGACGGGTTGGCTATGGCTACACCTTC. This sequence encodes CASSLGRVGYGYTF.